These T cell receptor beta chains were read from a single sample in a study of vaccination effects on CD4 cells after COVID-19. Antigen specificity for these receptors is unknown. Data came from immunoSEQ multiplex PCR; TCRdb stores just in-frame clones and leaves some out. The sample holds around 49,000 clones; about 75% are singletons and the top ten take 25% to 30%. Here the sequenced sample was CD4+ T cells from PBMCs cultured with a peptide pool, taken before COVID-19 vaccination. Every receptor here comes from a human donor who had a prior SARS-CoV-2 infection. Each CDR3 is given with its conserved first and last residue. Each record gives: clone size, D gene, V gene, J gene, CDR3 protein, CDR3 DNA. The D gene is left open where the match is weak. The size field is filled for only some rows; it gives once, few, many or a size class.

few	.	TRBV5-8	TRBJ1-5	CASSHKSMARQPQHF	TGTGCCAGCAGCCACAAATCGATGGCGCGACAGCCCCAGCATTTT
.	.	TRBV6-5	TRBJ1-3	CASSQGQHGNTIYF	TGTGCCAGCAGTCAGGGACAACACGGAAACACCATATATTTT
once	.	TRBV11-2	TRBJ2-5	CASSLVETQYF	TGTGCCAGCAGCTTGGTAGAGACCCAGTACTTC
hyperexpanded	.	TRBV30	TRBJ1-2	CAWSVSQNYGYTF	TGTGCCTGGAGTGTAAGTCAGAACTATGGCTACACCTTC
.	TRBD1	TRBV3-1/TRBV3-2	TRBJ2-7	CASSQATGVWEQYF	TGTGCCAGCAGCCAAGCCACAGGGGTGTGGGAGCAGTACTTC
.	.	TRBV9	TRBJ2-7	CASSRRDRPYEQYF	TGTGCCAGCAGCAGGCGGGACAGACCCTACGAGCAGTACTTC
few	TRBD1	TRBV24-1	TRBJ2-3	CATYRGHTDTQYF	TGTGCCACCTACAGGGGGCACACAGATACGCAGTATTTT
.	.	TRBV6-5	TRBJ2-2	CASRLGTGELFF	TGTGCCAGCAGACTAGGGACCGGGGAGCTGTTTTTT
.	.	TRBV5-1	TRBJ2-3	CASSLEVDTQYF	TGCGCCAGCAGCTTGGAGGTGGATACGCAGTATTTT
.	.	TRBV7-2	TRBJ1-1	CASSVQGNTEAFF	TGTGCCAGCAGTGTACAGGGGAACACTGAAGCTTTCTTT
.	TRBD2	TRBV19	TRBJ2-5	CASSPRGGGYQETQYF	TGTGCCAGTAGTCCCCGGGGGGGCGGGTACCAAGAGACCCAGTACTTC
few	TRBD1	TRBV11-2	TRBJ1-1	CASSLGRGISEAFF	TGTGCCAGCAGCTTAGGCAGGGGGATCTCTGAAGCTTTCTTT
few	.	TRBV11-3	TRBJ1-1	CASSFGVDTEAFF	TGTGCCAGCAGCTTTGGGGTGGACACTGAAGCTTTCTTT
.	.	TRBV5-4	TRBJ2-5	CASSLVWEETQYF	TGTGCCAGCAGCTTGGTCTGGGAAGAGACCCAGTACTTC
.	TRBD1	TRBV2	TRBJ2-7	CASSPGQGSYEQYF	TGTGCCAGCAGCCCGGGACAGGGCTCCTACGAGCAGTACTTC
few	TRBD1	TRBV6-2/TRBV6-3	TRBJ1-3	CASSYPGTGHSGNTIYF	TGTGCCAGCAGTTACCCGGGGACAGGCCACTCTGGAAACACCATATATTTT
few	.	TRBV7-8	TRBJ1-2	CASSPLGGYGYTF	TGTGCCAGCAGCCCACTGGGGGGCTATGGCTACACCTTC
once	TRBD2	TRBV4-1	TRBJ2-2	CASSQVLVAGAHTGELFF	TGCGCCAGCAGCCAAGTTTTGGTAGCGGGGGCCCACACCGGGGAGCTGTTTTTT
.	.	TRBV18	TRBJ2-1	CASSPKGPYNEQFF	TGTGCCAGCTCACCAAAAGGACCCTACAATGAGCAGTTCTTC
.	.	TRBV27	TRBJ2-7	CASSLAADGVSYEQYF	TGTGCCAGCAGTTTGGCCGCCGACGGGGTCTCCTACGAGCAGTACTTC
.	TRBD1	TRBV9	TRBJ2-1	CASSVERGRGSYNEQFF	TGTGCCAGCAGCGTAGAACGTGGCAGGGGGTCCTACAATGAGCAGTTCTTC
.	.	TRBV7-2	TRBJ1-5	CASSLGTDGQPQHF	TGTGCCAGCAGCTTAGGGACGGACGGGCAGCCCCAGCATTTT
once	.	TRBV7-9	TRBJ2-2	CATGRGSNTGELFF	TGTGCCACGGGCCGAGGCTCAAACACCGGGGAGCTGTTTTTT
.	TRBD1	TRBV2	TRBJ1-2	CASTYILLQGASYGYTF	TGTGCCAGCACTTACATCCTACTACAGGGGGCCTCGTATGGCTACACCTTC
once	.	TRBV4-3	TRBJ1-2	CASSQYFPHRYGYTF	TGCGCCAGCAGCCAATATTTTCCTCACCGCTATGGCTACACCTTC
.	.	TRBV3-1/TRBV3-2	TRBJ1-4	CARKARGSEKLFF	TGTGCCAGAAAGGCCAGGGGAAGTGAAAAACTGTTTTTT
.	.	TRBV6-1	TRBJ2-3	CASSEQGGGVDTQYF	TGTGCCAGCAGTGAACAGGGGGGCGGAGTAGATACGCAGTATTTT
.	TRBD1	TRBV28	TRBJ2-1	CASSLVGQGNEQFF	TGTGCCAGCAGTTTAGTGGGACAGGGCAATGAGCAGTTCTTC
.	TRBD2	TRBV9	TRBJ2-5	CASSVGPSGGQETQYF	TGTGCCAGCAGCGTAGGACCTAGCGGGGGACAAGAGACCCAGTACTTC
.	.	TRBV6-1	TRBJ1-3	CASSEISGRYSGNTIYF	TGTGCCAGCAGTGAAATCTCTGGACGGTACTCTGGAAACACCATATATTTT
.	.	TRBV7-3	TRBJ2-5	CASSPQGGAQETQYF	TGTGCCAGCAGCCCCCAGGGGGGAGCACAAGAGACCCAGTACTTC
.	.	TRBV7-9	TRBJ1-6	CASSPFGQNYNSPLHF	TGTGCCAGCAGCCCCTTCGGACAGAATTATAATTCACCCCTCCACTTT
.	.	TRBV2	TRBJ1-5	CASSEQAPIQPQHF	TGTGCCAGCAGCGAACAGGCGCCGATTCAGCCCCAGCATTTT
once	.	TRBV7-3	TRBJ2-3	CASSSGATQYF	TGTGCCAGCAGCTCGGGGGCCACGCAGTATTTT
.	.	TRBV15	TRBJ2-7	CATSSPGRISYEQYF	TGTGCCACCAGCAGTCCGGGACGGATATCCTACGAGCAGTACTTC
.	.	TRBV11-3	TRBJ2-7	CASSLVGEQYF	TGTGCCAGCAGCTTAGTTGGCGAGCAGTACTTC
.	.	TRBV7-2	TRBJ2-7	CASSSVGVEQYF	TGTGCCAGCAGCTCAGTCGGGGTCGAGCAGTACTTC
.	.	TRBV11-3	TRBJ1-3	CASSFVGNTIYF	TGTGCCAGCAGCTTTGTTGGAAACACCATATATTTT
few	.	TRBV11-3	TRBJ2-3	CASSFGRESSTDTQYF	TGTGCCAGCAGCTTCGGACGGGAGTCTAGCACAGATACGCAGTATTTT
.	.	TRBV5-6	TRBJ2-7	CASSLLVHRETYEQYF	TGTGCCAGCAGCTTGTTAGTACACAGGGAAACCTACGAGCAGTACTTC
.	.	TRBV28	TRBJ1-2	CASSLQTGGYTF	TGTGCCAGCAGTTTACAGACGGGGGGCTACACCTTC
.	.	TRBV7-2	TRBJ1-6	CASSSRQETPLHF	TGTGCCAGCAGCTCACGGCAGGAGACACCCCTCCACTTT
.	.	TRBV5-1	TRBJ1-6	CASSLGDRIYNSPLHF	TGCGCCAGCAGCTTGGGAGACAGGATCTATAATTCACCCCTCCACTTT
.	TRBD2	TRBV5-1	TRBJ2-1	CASSYQIAGEQFF	TGCGCCAGCAGCTATCAAATAGCGGGGGAGCAGTTCTTC
.	.	TRBV29-1	TRBJ1-1	CSVVVQLNTEAFF	TGCAGCGTTGTCGTACAGCTGAACACTGAAGCTTTCTTT
.	TRBD1	TRBV6-5	TRBJ2-7	CASSRQGRSYEQYF	TGTGCCAGCAGTAGACAGGGGAGGTCCTACGAGCAGTACTTC
.	TRBD2	TRBV4-3	TRBJ2-1	CASSQMGLAGPKPNEQFF	TGCGCCAGCAGCCAGATGGGACTAGCGGGACCCAAACCCAATGAGCAGTTCTTC
.	TRBD2	TRBV4-1	TRBJ2-3	CASSQVALAGGGADTQYF	TGCGCCAGCAGCCAAGTTGCCCTAGCGGGGGGGGGAGCAGATACGCAGTATTTT
few	.	TRBV5-4	TRBJ1-1	CASSFPGTNTEAFF	TGTGCCAGCAGCTTTCCCGGCACGAACACTGAAGCTTTCTTT
once	.	TRBV15	TRBJ2-7	CATSRDTFSTYEQYF	TGTGCCACCAGCAGAGACACATTCTCCACCTACGAGCAGTACTTC
few	.	TRBV13	TRBJ1-5	CASSLRAGDSNQPQHF	TGTGCCAGCAGCTTAAGGGCGGGGGATAGCAATCAGCCCCAGCATTTT
.	.	TRBV29-1	TRBJ2-7	CSVAPRIGEQYF	TGCAGCGTTGCCCCGCGGATTGGCGAGCAGTACTTC
few	.	TRBV5-5	TRBJ1-2	CASTPTGGGGYTF	TGTGCCAGCACCCCGACAGGAGGTGGCGGCTACACCTTC
.	TRBD2	TRBV4-3	TRBJ2-3	CASRPGLAGPPPTDTQYF	TGCGCCAGCAGACCGGGACTAGCGGGCCCACCCCCCACAGATACGCAGTATTTT
.	.	TRBV12-3/TRBV12-4	TRBJ2-7	CASSRASYEQYF	TGTGCCAGCAGTCGGGCCTCCTACGAGCAGTACTTC